What follows are 27 T cell receptor beta chains derived from one specimen sequenced in a study of T cell responses to AZD1222 COVID-19 vaccine (dated by TCRdb to about 2021). Taken with the paper, the label for time point translates to: about 28 days (+/-7) after the second vaccine dose. The library came from the immunoSEQ multiplex PCR assay. Entries here come from immuneACCESS through TCRdb and include only in-frame sequences with V and J called. Some clones fail to appear in such tables; in the studies checked, an unresolved V gene covers under half of the shortfall, and the cause of the remainder is unknown. Counted in this sample were about 180,000 clones; approximately 86% of them appeared once. The leading ten clones occupy under 14% of the sample. Material: peripheral blood, obtained 28 days after the second AZD1222 dose. Every receptor here comes from an adult who received the AZD1222 COVID-19 vaccine.

In nucleotides, the CDR3 is TGTGCCAGCAGTGAAGGACTAGCGGGGAAGGAGCTGTTTTTT. The encoded protein is CASSEGLAGKELFF. V and J are TRBV2 and TRBJ2-2; 11 bases line up with TRBD2. There are 14 residues in the CDR3. CDR1 is SNHLY, CDR2 FYNNEI, per germline. Unmatched junction bases numbered 2, after V lost 1 base and J lost 10 bases.

V usage is TRBV3-1 (or the pseudogene TRBV3-2) and J usage is TRBJ2-7, with D tentatively TRBD1 or TRBD2 (5 bases each). The CDR3 totals 14 residues. V was cut by 2 bases and J by 7 bases, with 15 bases left in between. Germline CDR1 and CDR2: LGHDT and YNNKEL (reference sequence). CDR3 nucleotides: TGTGCCAGCAGCCAAAGGTGGGGCTCGGGGGAGCAGTACTTC. Its protein is CASSQRWGSGEQYF.

J is TRBJ1-1 and V is TRBV29-1; 7 nucleotides line up with TRBD1. This CDR3 spans 14 amino acids. J gave up 8 bases and V 6 bases, and 15 bases lay outside the gene matches. Germline CDR1 and CDR2: SQVTM and ANQGSEA. CDR3 residues: CSVSLGGSTGEAFF. CDR3 nucleotide sequence: TGCAGCGTATCTCTGGGGGGATCGACAGGGGAAGCTTTCTTT.

The genes are TRBV29-1 and TRBJ2-3, with D perhaps matching TRBD1 (7 bases). V lost 7 bases to trimming and J lost 5 bases, with 19 bases between them. CDR3 length: 14 residues. Germline assignment: CDR1 SQVTM and CDR2 ANQGSEA. The CDR3 DNA follows: TGCAGCGCTGGACTAAGGGCAGGGGGAGATACGCAGTATTTT. This gives the protein CSAGLRAGGDTQYF.

The V and J genes are TRBV18 and TRBJ1-2; 10 bases are shared with TRBD1. The CDR3 consists of 15 residues. The V segment lost 4 bases and the J segment 3 bases; nucleotides outside the gene matches: 5. Germline V gene sequence: CDR1 KGHSH, CDR2 LQKENI. CDR3: CASSRSGQGDYGYTF. CDR3 nucleotide sequence: TGTGCCAGCTCACGATCCGGACAGGGGGACTATGGCTACACCTTC.

The J gene is TRBJ2-2, the V gene TRBV21-1; the tabulated D call, TRBD1, remains unverified against the DNA. TRBV21-1 is annotated as a pseudogene. The CDR3 runs 17 residues. In nucleotides, the CDR3 is TGTGCCAGCAGCAAAGAGGGGGACAGGGCGAACACCGGGGAGCTGTTTTTT. Translated: CASSKEGDRANTGELFF.

The chain carries TRBV5-1 and TRBJ1-2, with 8 bases aligning to TRBD1. This CDR3 region has 13 residues. In germline, CDR1 is SGHRS, CDR2 YFSETQ. With 0 bases clipped from V and 8 bases from J, the junction kept 3 bases outside the gene matches. The CDR3 sequence is CASSLGQGKGYTF. The CDR3 nucleotides are TGCGCCAGCAGCTTGGGACAGGGGAAAGGCTACACCTTC.

DNA for the CDR3: TGTGCCAGCAGTTTAGGGTCTTACGAGCAGTACTTC. It encodes CASSLGSYEQYF. This chain joins TRBV12-3 or TRBV12-4 and TRBJ2-7, with D uncertain. Trimming stripped 1 base from V and 4 bases from J, with 5 bases between. There are 12 residues in the CDR3.

V is TRBV11-1 and J is TRBJ1-6; possible D gene TRBD1, 5 bases. CDR3 length equals 15 residues. Trimming took off 5 bases at V and 1 base at J, with 9 bases between the two ends. Germline CDR1 SGHAT, CDR2 FQDESV (reference sequence). The CDR3 DNA sequence: TGTGCCAGCAGCCAGGGAGGGTCCTATAATTCACCCCTCCACTTT. Translation gives CASSQGGSYNSPLHF.

J is TRBJ1-1 and V is TRBV9; D not resolved. Germline values: CDR1 SGDLS, CDR2 YYNGEE. The CDR3 sequence is 14 residues long. V dropped 0 bases and J dropped 3 bases, with 9 bases sitting between them. The CDR3: CASSVAPRDTEAFF. The CDR3 DNA sequence: TGTGCCAGCAGCGTAGCTCCGAGGGACACTGAAGCTTTCTTT. Combining the CDR3 with reference TRBV9 and TRBJ1-1 gives the whole variable domain DSGVTQTPKHLITATGQRVTLRCSPRSGDLSVYWYQQSLDQGLQFLIQYYNGEERAKGNILERFSAQQFPDLHSELNLSSLELGDSALYFCASSVAPRDTEAFFGQGTRLTVV.

V is TRBV15 and J is TRBJ2-7; D perhaps matches TRBD2 (6 bases). This CDR3 is 15 amino acids long. Trimming removed 2 bases at V and 6 bases at J, with 17 bases between. Germline lookup yields CDR1 LNHNV and CDR2 YYDKDF (reference sequence). The CDR3: CATSRKGTLRVEQYF. Here the CDR3 DNA reads TGTGCCACCAGCAGAAAGGGGACTCTCCGAGTCGAGCAGTACTTC.

CDR3 coding DNA: TGCGCCAGCAGCCAAGATAGGGGGTTGGCCGGGGAGCTGTTTTTT. Translation: CASSQDRGLAGELFF. The chain employs TRBV4-3 and TRBJ2-2; D is possibly TRBD1 (6 bases). Germline CDR1 is LGHNA and CDR2 is YSLEER. The CDR3 totals 15 residues. V dropped 0 bases and J dropped 6 bases, with 11 bases sitting between them.

V gene TRBV29-1 combines with J gene TRBJ1-1; unclear D gene. Germline V CDR1 and CDR2: SQVTM, ANQGSEA. V was trimmed by 7 bases and J by 0 bases, leaving 9 bases between them. CDR3 length: 12 residues. CDR3 in DNA: TGCAGCGCCGGGAGATTGAACACTGAAGCTTTCTTT. Translation: CSAGRLNTEAFF.

This clone was seen just once. This chain connects TRBV2 to TRBJ2-7; 11 nucleotides align to TRBD2. Looked up from germline, CDR1 is SNHLY and CDR2 is FYNNEI. Losses at the gene ends were 2 bases for V and 5 bases for J; bases not matched to a gene: 5. This CDR3 has 15 amino acids. CDR3 DNA: TGTGCCAGCAGTGAAACGCTAGCGGGGGGCAACGAGCAGTACTTC. This gives the protein CASSETLAGGNEQYF.

V is TRBV7-8 and J is TRBJ1-1; D unresolved. The CDR3 loop spans 15 amino acids. Between the trimmed V and J ends, which lost 8 bases and 3 bases, there was a span of 19 bases. Germline CDR1 is SGHVS and CDR2 is FQNEAQ. CDR3 nucleotide sequence: TGTGCCAGCGGGCCCACGAGGGCGCGGGACACTGAAGCTTTCTTT. Its translation is CASGPTRARDTEAFF. Together with reference TRBV7-8 and TRBJ1-1, the CDR3 gives the full variable domain: GAGVSQSPRYKVAKRGQDVALRCDPISGHVSLFWYQQALGQGPEFLTYFQNEAQLDKSGLPSDRFFAERPEGSVSTLKIQRTQQEDSAVYLCASGPTRARDTEAFFGQGTRLTVV.

This sequence joins TRBV5-4 and TRBJ2-3; D uncertain. This CDR3 has 13 residues. V lost 7 bases and J 1 base, leaving 10 bases between the germline ends. The germline V gene encodes CDR1 SGHNT and CDR2 YYREEE (reference sequence). The CDR3 is CASRTGGTDTQYF. CDR3 bases: TGTGCCAGCCGAACTGGAGGCACAGATACGCAGTATTTT.

Worth noting for this clone: A junction end diverges from the germline sequence, so it may reflect a read error. J is TRBJ2-2 and V is TRBV9; D gene ambiguous. The CDR3 is made up of 14 amino acids. Germline CDR1 reads SGDLS; CDR2 reads YYNGEE. The CDR3 reads CASSVGTNTGELFF. The CDR3 DNA is TGTGCCAGCAGCGTAGGGACGAATACCGGGGAGCTGTTTTTT.

V usage is TRBV7-3 and J usage is TRBJ2-2; tentative D call: TRBD2 (6 bases). This CDR3 comprises 16 residues. Germline CDR1 SGHTA, CDR2 FQGTGA. Trimming pared 1 base from V and 1 base from J, leaving 10 bases between. In DNA form, the CDR3 reads TGTGCCAGCAGCTTAATGACTAGTCGGAACACCGGGGAGCTGTTTTTT. Translating it yields CASSLMTSRNTGELFF.

The chain combines TRBV6-2 or TRBV6-3 with TRBJ1-4, with 7 bases fitting TRBD1. Germline V gene data show CDR1 as MNHEY and CDR2 as SVGEGT. The CDR3 loop spans 15 amino acids. J gave up 7 bases and V 2 bases, and 7 bases lay outside the gene matches. CDR3 in DNA: TGTGCCAGCAGTTACGGGGGACAGCTTGGTGAAAAACTGTTTTTT. Its protein product is CASSYGGQLGEKLFF.

This clone showed up just once. The chain combines TRBV7-2 with TRBJ1-2; D perhaps matches TRBD1 (5 bases). Trimming took off 0 bases at V and 4 bases at J, with 21 bases between the two ends. The germline V gene encodes CDR1 SGHTA and CDR2 FQGNSA. This CDR3 spans 18 amino acids. CDR3 nucleotide sequence: TGTGCCAGCAGCTTAGCTATACCCTATCCCGGGACTAGCTATGGCTACACCTTC. Translated: CASSLAIPYPGTSYGYTF.

V is TRBV19 and J is TRBJ2-3, with D perhaps TRBD2 (6 bases). The CDR3 contains 14 residues. In germline, CDR1 is LNHDA, CDR2 SQIVND (reference sequence). V lost 3 bases, J lost 0 bases, and 7 bases lay in between. CDR3 DNA sequence: TGTGCCAGTAGTATCGGGACTAGCACAGATACGCAGTATTTT. Its protein is CASSIGTSTDTQYF.

This sequence joins TRBV3-1 (or the pseudogene TRBV3-2) and TRBJ2-7; D is uncertain. Trimming shortened V by 1 base and J by 5 bases, and 6 bases separated the two germline ends. This CDR3 has 12 residues. Per germline, CDR1 LGHDT and CDR2 YNNKEL (reference sequence). This chain's CDR3 is CASSQVFNEQYF. The CDR3 nucleotides are TGTGCCAGCAGCCAAGTGTTCAACGAGCAGTACTTC.

The chain is built from TRBV7-9 and TRBJ2-3; D is perhaps TRBD1 or TRBD2 (5 bases each). V gave up 5 bases and J gave up 0 bases, with 15 bases separating them. The CDR3 sequence is 16 residues long. In germline, CDR1 is SEHNR, CDR2 FQNEAQ (reference sequence). The CDR3 region is CASSPRGAASTDTQYF. The CDR3 nucleotides are TGTGCCAGCAGCCCCCGAGGGGCCGCCAGCACAGATACGCAGTATTTT.

The chain combines TRBV4-1 with TRBJ1-2, with D perhaps TRBD1 (5 bases). CDR3 size: 13 residues. Trimming took 5 bases from V and 8 from J, leaving 15 bases between them. Germline V gene data show CDR1 as MGHRA and CDR2 as YSYEKL. The CDR3 region has the DNA TGCGCCAGCAGCTTGCGGCAGGGCTGGGGCTACACCTTC. Its translation: CASSLRQGWGYTF.

The chain has TRBV5-1 and TRBJ2-5; 9 bases are a match to TRBD1. V trimming: 3 bases; J trimming: 4 bases; junction bases outside the gene matches: 13. CDR1 is SGHRS and CDR2 is YFSETQ in the germline V gene. The CDR3 totals 17 residues. CDR3 in DNA: TGCGCCAGCAGCTCTACAGGGGGCGCTACCATCCGAGAGACCCAGTACTTC. This sequence encodes CASSSTGGATIRETQYF. The variable domain in full, completed from reference TRBV5-1 and TRBJ2-5, reads KAGVTQTPRYLIKTRGQQVTLSCSPISGHRSVSWYQQTPGQGLQFLFEYFSETQRNKGNFPGRFSGRQFSNSRSEMNVSTLELGDSALYLCASSSTGGATIRETQYFGPGTRLLVL.

The chain is built from TRBV29-1 and TRBJ2-1, with D perhaps TRBD1 or TRBD2 (5 bases each). V lost 3 bases to trimming and J lost 9 bases, with 9 bases between them. The germline V gene encodes CDR1 SQVTM and CDR2 ANQGSEA. The CDR3 runs to 11 residues. CDR3 residues: CSVDRDLEQFF. As DNA, the CDR3 is TGCAGCGTTGACAGGGACCTTGAGCAGTTCTTC.

The V gene is TRBV6-5, the J gene TRBJ2-7, with 10 bases matching TRBD1. Looked up from germline, CDR1 is MNHEY and CDR2 is SVGAGI. V lost 4 bases to trimming and J lost 4 bases; unmatched junction nucleotides: 1. This CDR3 is 13 amino acids long. For the CDR3, the DNA is TGTGCCAGCAGTTGGGACAGGGGTTACGAGCAGTACTTC. It encodes CASSWDRGYEQYF.